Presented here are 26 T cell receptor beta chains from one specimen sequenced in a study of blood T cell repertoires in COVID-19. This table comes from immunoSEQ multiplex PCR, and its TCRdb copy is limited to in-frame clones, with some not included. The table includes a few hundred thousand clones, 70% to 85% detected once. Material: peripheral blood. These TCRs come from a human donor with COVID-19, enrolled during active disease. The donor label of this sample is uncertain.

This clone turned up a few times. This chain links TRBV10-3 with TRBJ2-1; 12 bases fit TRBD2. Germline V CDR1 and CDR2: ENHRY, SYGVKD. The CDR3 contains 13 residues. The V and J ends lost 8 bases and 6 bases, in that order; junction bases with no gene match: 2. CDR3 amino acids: CAISLAGGNEQFF. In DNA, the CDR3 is TGTGCCATCTCACTAGCGGGAGGCAATGAGCAGTTCTTC.

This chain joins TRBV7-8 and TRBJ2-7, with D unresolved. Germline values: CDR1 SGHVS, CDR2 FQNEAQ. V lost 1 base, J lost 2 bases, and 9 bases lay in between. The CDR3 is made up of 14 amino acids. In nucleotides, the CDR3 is TGTGCCAGCAGCTTAGGTCGGAGAACCTACGAGCAGTACTTC. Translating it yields CASSLGRRTYEQYF.

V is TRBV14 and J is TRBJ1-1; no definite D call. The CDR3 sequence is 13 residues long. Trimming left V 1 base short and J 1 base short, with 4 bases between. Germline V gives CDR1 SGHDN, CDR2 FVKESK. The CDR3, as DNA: TGTGCCAGCAGCCAAGGCAGGAACACTGAAGCTTTCTTT. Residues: CASSQGRNTEAFF. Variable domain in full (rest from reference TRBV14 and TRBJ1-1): EAGVTQFPSHSVIEKGQTVTLRCDPISGHDNLYWYRRVMGKEIKFLLHFVKESKQDESGMPNNRFLAERTGGTYSTLKVQPAELEDSGVYFCASSQGRNTEAFFGQGTRLTVV.

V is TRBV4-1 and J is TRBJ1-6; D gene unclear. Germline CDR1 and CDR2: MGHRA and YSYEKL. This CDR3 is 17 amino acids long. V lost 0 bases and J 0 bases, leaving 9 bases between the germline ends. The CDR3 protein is CASSQDRGNSYNSPLHF. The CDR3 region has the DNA TGCGCCAGCAGCCAAGATCGAGGCAACTCCTATAATTCACCCCTCCACTTT.

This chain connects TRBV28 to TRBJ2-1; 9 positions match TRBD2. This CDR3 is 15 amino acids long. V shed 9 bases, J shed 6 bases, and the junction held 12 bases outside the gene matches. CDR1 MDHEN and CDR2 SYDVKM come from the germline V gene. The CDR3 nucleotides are TGTGCCAGTATTGTAGGCGGGAGGGCCTTCAATGAGCAGTTCTTC. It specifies CASIVGGRAFNEQFF.

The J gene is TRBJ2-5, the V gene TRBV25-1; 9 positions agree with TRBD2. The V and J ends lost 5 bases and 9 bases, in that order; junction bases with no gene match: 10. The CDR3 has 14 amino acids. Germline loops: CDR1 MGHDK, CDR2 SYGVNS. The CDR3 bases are TGTGCCAGCAGTCCACCCGGGACTAGCAGGTCCCAGTACTTC. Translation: CASSPPGTSRSQYF. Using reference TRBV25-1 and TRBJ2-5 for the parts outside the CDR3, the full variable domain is EADIYQTPRYLVIGTGKKITLECSQTMGHDKMYWYQQDPGMELHLIHYSYGVNSTEKGDLSSESTVSRIRTEHFPLTLESARPSHTSQYLCASSPPGTSRSQYFGPGTRLLVL.

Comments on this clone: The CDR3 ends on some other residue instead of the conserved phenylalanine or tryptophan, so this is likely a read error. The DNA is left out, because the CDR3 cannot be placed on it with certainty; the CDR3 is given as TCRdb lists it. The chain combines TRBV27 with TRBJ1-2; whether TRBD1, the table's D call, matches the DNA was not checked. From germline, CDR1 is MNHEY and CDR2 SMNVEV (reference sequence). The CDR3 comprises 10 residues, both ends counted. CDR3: CASKRGGQAI.

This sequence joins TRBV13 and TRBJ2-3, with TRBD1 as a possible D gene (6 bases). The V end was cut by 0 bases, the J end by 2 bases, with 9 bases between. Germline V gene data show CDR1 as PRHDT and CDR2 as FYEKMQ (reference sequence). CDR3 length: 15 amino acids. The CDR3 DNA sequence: TGTGCCAGCAGCTTAGGCCAGGGGTACACAGATACGCAGTATTTT. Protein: CASSLGQGYTDTQYF. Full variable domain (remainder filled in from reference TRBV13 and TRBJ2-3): AAGVIQSPRHLIKEKRETATLKCYPIPRHDTVYWYQQGPGQDPQFLISFYEKMQSDKGSIPDRFSAQQFSDYHSELNMSSLELGDSALYFCASSLGQGYTDTQYFGPGTRLTVL.

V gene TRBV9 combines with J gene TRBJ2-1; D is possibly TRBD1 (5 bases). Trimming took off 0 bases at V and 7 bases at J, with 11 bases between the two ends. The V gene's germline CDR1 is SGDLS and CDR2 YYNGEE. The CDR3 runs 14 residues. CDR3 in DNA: TGTGCCAGCAGCGTAGTGCAGGGTAGGAATGAGCAGTTCTTC. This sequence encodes CASSVVQGRNEQFF. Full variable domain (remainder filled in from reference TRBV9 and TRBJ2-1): DSGVTQTPKHLITATGQRVTLRCSPRSGDLSVYWYQQSLDQGLQFLIQYYNGEERAKGNILERFSAQQFPDLHSELNLSSLELGDSALYFCASSVVQGRNEQFFGPGTRLTVL.

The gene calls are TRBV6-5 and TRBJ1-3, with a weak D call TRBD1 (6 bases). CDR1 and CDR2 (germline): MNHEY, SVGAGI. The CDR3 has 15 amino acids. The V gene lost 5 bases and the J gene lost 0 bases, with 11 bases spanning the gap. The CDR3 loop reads CASSTRTASGNTIYF. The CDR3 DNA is TGTGCCAGCAGTACCCGGACAGCCTCTGGAAACACCATATATTTT.

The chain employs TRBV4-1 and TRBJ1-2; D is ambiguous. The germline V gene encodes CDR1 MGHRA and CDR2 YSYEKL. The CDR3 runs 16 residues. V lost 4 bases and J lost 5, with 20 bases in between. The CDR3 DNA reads TGCGCCAGCAGCCCTCAAAGTACACCGATGACTTATGGCTACACCTTC. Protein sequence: CASSPQSTPMTYGYTF.

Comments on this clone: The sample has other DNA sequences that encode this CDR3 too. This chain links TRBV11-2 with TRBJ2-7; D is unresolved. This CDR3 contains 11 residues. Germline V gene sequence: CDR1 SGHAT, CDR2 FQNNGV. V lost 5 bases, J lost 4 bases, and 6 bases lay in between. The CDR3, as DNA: TGTGCCAGCAGCCCCTCGTACGAGCAGTACTTC. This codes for CASSPSYEQYF.

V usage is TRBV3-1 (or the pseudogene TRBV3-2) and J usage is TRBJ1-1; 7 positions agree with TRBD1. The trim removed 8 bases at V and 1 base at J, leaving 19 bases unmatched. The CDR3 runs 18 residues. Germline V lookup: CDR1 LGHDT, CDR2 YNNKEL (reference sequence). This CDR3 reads CASASALGPEGANTEAFF. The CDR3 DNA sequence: TGTGCCAGCGCATCTGCCCTAGGGCCCGAGGGGGCGAACACTGAAGCTTTCTTT.

The CDR3 nucleotides are TGTGCCAGCAGTCGGTCGGACACTGAAGCTTTCTTT. Encoded protein: CASSRSDTEAFF. V usage is TRBV12-3 or TRBV12-4 and J usage is TRBJ1-1; D not certain. The germline V and J ends were trimmed by 5 bases and 3 bases, with 7 bases remaining between them. CDR3 length: 12 residues.

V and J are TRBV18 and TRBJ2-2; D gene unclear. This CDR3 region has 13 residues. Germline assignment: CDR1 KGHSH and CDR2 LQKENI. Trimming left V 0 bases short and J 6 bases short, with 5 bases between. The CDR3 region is CASSPPRPGELFF. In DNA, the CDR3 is TGTGCCAGCTCACCACCCCGTCCCGGGGAGCTGTTTTTT.

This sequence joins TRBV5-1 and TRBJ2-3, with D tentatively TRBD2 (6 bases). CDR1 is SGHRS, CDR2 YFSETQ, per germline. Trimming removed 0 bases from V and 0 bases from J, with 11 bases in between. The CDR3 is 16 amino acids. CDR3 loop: CASSLGLATSTDTQYF. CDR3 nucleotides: TGCGCCAGCAGCTTGGGTCTAGCGACTAGCACAGATACGCAGTATTTT.

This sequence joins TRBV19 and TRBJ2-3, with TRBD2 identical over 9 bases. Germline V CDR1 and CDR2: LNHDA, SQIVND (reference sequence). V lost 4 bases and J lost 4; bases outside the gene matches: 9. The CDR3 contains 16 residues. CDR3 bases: TGTGCCAGTAGTACGCCTGGGACTAGCCTCGCAGATACGCAGTATTTT. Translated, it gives CASSTPGTSLADTQYF.

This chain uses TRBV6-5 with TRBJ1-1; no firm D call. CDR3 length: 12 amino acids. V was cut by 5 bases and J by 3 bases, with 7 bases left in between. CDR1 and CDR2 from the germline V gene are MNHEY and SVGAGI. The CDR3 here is CASSILYTEAFF. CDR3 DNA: TGTGCCAGCAGTATACTTTACACTGAAGCTTTCTTT.

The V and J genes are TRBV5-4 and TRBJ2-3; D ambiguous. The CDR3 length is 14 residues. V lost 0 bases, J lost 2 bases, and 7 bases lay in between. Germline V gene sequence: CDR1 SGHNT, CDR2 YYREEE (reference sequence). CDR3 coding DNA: TGTGCCAGCAGCTTGGTGTCTACCACAGATACGCAGTATTTT. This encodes CASSLVSTTDTQYF.

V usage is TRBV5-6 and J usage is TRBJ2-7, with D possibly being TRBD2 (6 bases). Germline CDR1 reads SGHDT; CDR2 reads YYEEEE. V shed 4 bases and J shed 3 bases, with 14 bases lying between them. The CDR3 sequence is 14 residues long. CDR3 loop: CASSPYGAGYEQYF. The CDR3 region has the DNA TGTGCCAGCAGCCCCTACGGAGCGGGCTACGAGCAGTACTTC.

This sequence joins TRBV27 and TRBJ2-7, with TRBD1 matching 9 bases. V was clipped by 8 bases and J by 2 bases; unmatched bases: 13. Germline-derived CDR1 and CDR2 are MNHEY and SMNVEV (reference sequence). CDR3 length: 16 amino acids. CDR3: CASRPGTGTTPYEQYF. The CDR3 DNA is TGTGCCAGCCGCCCCGGGACAGGGACCACCCCCTACGAGCAGTACTTC.

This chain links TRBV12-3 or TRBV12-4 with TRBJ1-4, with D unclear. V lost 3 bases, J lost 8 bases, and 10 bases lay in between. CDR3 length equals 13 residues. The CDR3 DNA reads TGTGCCAGCAGTTTGGCGGGCTGGGAAAAACTGTTTTTT. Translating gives CASSLAGWEKLFF.

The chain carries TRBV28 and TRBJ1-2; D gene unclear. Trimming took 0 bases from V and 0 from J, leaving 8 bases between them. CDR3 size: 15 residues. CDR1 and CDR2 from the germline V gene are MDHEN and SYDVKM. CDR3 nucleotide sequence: TGTGCCAGCAGTTTATGGGCGGAAGCTAACTATGGCTACACCTTC. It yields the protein CASSLWAEANYGYTF.

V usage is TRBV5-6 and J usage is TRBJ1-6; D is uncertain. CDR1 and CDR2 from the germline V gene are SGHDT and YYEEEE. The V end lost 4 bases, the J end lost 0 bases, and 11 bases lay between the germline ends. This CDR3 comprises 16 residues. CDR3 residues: CASSQATSSYNSPLHF. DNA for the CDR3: TGTGCCAGCAGCCAAGCTACGAGCTCCTATAATTCACCCCTCCACTTT. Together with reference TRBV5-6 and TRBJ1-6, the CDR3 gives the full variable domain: DAGVTQSPTHLIKTRGQQVTLRCSPKSGHDTVSWYQQALGQGPQFIFQYYEEEERQRGNFPDRFSGHQFPNYSSELNVNALLLGDSALYLCASSQATSSYNSPLHFGNGTRLTVT.

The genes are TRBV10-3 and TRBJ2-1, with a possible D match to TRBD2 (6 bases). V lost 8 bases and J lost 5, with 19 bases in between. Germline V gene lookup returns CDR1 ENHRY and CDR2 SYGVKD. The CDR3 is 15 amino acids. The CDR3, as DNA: TGTGCCATCTGGGGCGGGACTCCTTCGAACAATGAGCAGTTCTTC. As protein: CAIWGGTPSNNEQFF.

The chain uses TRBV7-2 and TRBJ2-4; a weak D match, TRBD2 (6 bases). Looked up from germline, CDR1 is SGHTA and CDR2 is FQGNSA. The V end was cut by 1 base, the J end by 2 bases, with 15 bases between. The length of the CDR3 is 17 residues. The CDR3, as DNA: TGTGCCAGCAGCTTAGACCAGTCGGCGGGGCCCAAAAACATTCAGTACTTC. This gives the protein CASSLDQSAGPKNIQYF.